The entry that follows covers one T cell receptor beta chain sequence. Under the authors' procedure: Amplifying reference gene primers gave estimates of nucleated cell counts. Sequencing was performed with immunoSEQ multiplex PCR; in TCRdb, only in-frame clones are kept and a portion is missing. The V and J calls and clone size come from that table; D and trimming were worked out from the DNA. There are roughly 250,000 clones in the sample; more than 65% occur only once, and over 3% lies in the top ten. This specimen comes from a study of blood T cell repertoires in COVID-19. Germline lookup yields CDR1 MDHEN and CDR2 SYDVKM. V was pared by 4 bases and J by 12 bases, with 12 bases between. The CDR3 extends over 12 amino acids.

Material: peripheral blood. The TCR sequence derives from a woman in her thirties or forties with active or convalescent COVID-19. The J gene is TRBJ1-4, the V gene TRBV28; maybe TRBD1 (5 bases). The CDR3 spells CASSSFRGELFF. The DNA for the CDR3 is TGTGCCAGCAGTTCGTTTCGGGGGGAACTGTTTTTT.